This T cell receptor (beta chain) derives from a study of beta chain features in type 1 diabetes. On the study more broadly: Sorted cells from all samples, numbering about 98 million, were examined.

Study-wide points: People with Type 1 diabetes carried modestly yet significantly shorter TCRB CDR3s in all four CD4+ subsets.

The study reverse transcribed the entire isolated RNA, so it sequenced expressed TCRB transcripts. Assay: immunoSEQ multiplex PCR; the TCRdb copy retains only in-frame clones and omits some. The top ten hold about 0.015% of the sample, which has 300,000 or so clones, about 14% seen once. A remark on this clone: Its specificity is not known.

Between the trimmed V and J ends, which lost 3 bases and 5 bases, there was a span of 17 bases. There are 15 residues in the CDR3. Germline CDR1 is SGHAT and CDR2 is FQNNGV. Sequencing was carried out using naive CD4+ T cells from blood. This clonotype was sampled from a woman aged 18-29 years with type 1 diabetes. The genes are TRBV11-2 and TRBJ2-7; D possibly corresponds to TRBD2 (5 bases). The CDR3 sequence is CASSFRGDGFNEQYV. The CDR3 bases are TGTGCCAGCAGCTTTCGGGGAGATGGTTTTAACGAGCAGTACGTC.